These T cell receptor beta chains were read from a single sample in a study of CD8 T cells in Susac syndrome. Using its own MiXCR run on the immunoSEQ multiplex PCR reads, TCRdb lists one record per CDR3 protein. The sample has 150,000 to 200,000 distinct CDR3 sequences, 90% to 95% seen once. What was sequenced was CD4+ T cells from PBMCs. The origin of the receptors is a human donor in good health. Both conserved end residues are part of each CDR3. Fields, in order: CDR3 length, J gene, clone size, V gene, D gene, CDR3 protein, CDR3 DNA. A D gene is named only where the DNA matches it firmly. Clone size is given for some rows only: seen once, a few or many times, or a class if the clone is expanded.

CDR3 length: 17
J gene: TRBJ2-2
clone size: .
V gene: TRBV15
D gene: .
CDR3 protein: CATSRDEGLGNTGELFF
CDR3 DNA: TGTGCCACCAGCAGGGACGAGGGTCTCGGGAACACCGGGGAGCTGTTTTTT

CDR3 length: 16
J gene: TRBJ1-1
clone size: .
V gene: TRBV5-6
D gene: TRBD1
CDR3 protein: CASSPLDRAMNTEAFF
CDR3 DNA: TGTGCCAGCAGCCCCCTGGACAGGGCCATGAACACTGAAGCTTTCTTT

CDR3 length: 15
J gene: TRBJ2-2
clone size: .
V gene: TRBV5-1
D gene: .
CDR3 protein: CASSLNSANTGELFF
CDR3 DNA: TGCGCCAGCAGCTTGAACAGCGCGAACACCGGGGAGCTGTTTTTT

CDR3 length: 13
J gene: TRBJ2-7
clone size: once
V gene: TRBV20-1
D gene: .
CDR3 protein: CSASDDRVYEQYF
CDR3 DNA: TGCAGTGCTAGCGACGACAGAGTGTACGAGCAGTACTTC

CDR3 length: 14
J gene: TRBJ2-1
clone size: .
V gene: TRBV3-1
D gene: .
CDR3 protein: CASSPWGATDEQFF
CDR3 DNA: TGTGCCAGCAGCCCCTGGGGGGCAACCGATGAGCAGTTCTTC

CDR3 length: 16
J gene: TRBJ2-5
clone size: .
V gene: TRBV10-3
D gene: .
CDR3 protein: CAISESWGAGEETQYF
CDR3 DNA: TGTGCCATCAGTGAGTCATGGGGGGCTGGCGAGGAGACCCAGTACTTC

CDR3 length: 16
J gene: TRBJ1-5
clone size: .
V gene: TRBV4-2
D gene: .
CDR3 protein: CASSQSEGVKHQPQHF
CDR3 DNA: TGTGCCAGCAGCCAAAGTGAAGGAGTGAAGCATCAGCCCCAGCATTTT

CDR3 length: 15
J gene: TRBJ2-7
clone size: .
V gene: TRBV23-1
D gene: .
CDR3 protein: CASSQSAGPTYEQYF
CDR3 DNA: TGCGCCAGCAGTCAATCGGCGGGGCCCACCTACGAGCAGTACTTC

CDR3 length: 15
J gene: TRBJ2-4
clone size: .
V gene: TRBV4-1
D gene: .
CDR3 protein: CASTLGRSPKNIQYF
CDR3 DNA: TGCGCCAGCACCCTAGGACGGTCCCCCAAAAACATTCAGTACTTC

CDR3 length: 14
J gene: TRBJ2-7
clone size: .
V gene: TRBV13
D gene: .
CDR3 protein: CASSSPGGRYEQYF
CDR3 DNA: TGTGCCAGCAGCTCCCCCGGAGGGAGATACGAGCAGTACTTC

CDR3 length: 16
J gene: TRBJ2-2
clone size: .
V gene: TRBV19
D gene: TRBD2
CDR3 protein: CATFPLAGGYTGELFF
CDR3 DNA: TGTGCCACCTTCCCCCTGGCGGGGGGCTACACCGGGGAGCTGTTTTTT

CDR3 length: 15
J gene: TRBJ1-2
clone size: .
V gene: TRBV12-3/TRBV12-4
D gene: .
CDR3 protein: CASSPGTHANYGYTF
CDR3 DNA: TGTGCCAGCAGCCCGGGGACGCACGCCAACTATGGCTACACCTTC

CDR3 length: 14
J gene: TRBJ1-1
clone size: .
V gene: TRBV6-4
D gene: .
CDR3 protein: CASSEKGLRTEAFF
CDR3 DNA: TGTGCCAGCAGTGAAAAGGGGTTGAGGACTGAAGCTTTCTTT

CDR3 length: 15
J gene: TRBJ1-3
clone size: .
V gene: TRBV2
D gene: TRBD1
CDR3 protein: CASSRQGVAGNTIYF
CDR3 DNA: TGTGCCAGCAGCAGACAGGGGGTTGCGGGAAACACCATATATTTT

CDR3 length: 16
J gene: TRBJ2-3
clone size: .
V gene: TRBV19
D gene: .
CDR3 protein: CASPPRGSLPADTQYF
CDR3 DNA: TGTGCCAGTCCCCCACGGGGCTCTCTCCCTGCAGATACGCAGTATTTT

CDR3 length: 14
J gene: TRBJ1-2
clone size: .
V gene: TRBV20-1
D gene: .
CDR3 protein: CSARGREVFDGYTF
CDR3 DNA: TGCAGTGCTAGGGGCAGGGAGGTATTCGATGGCTACACCTTC

CDR3 length: 15
J gene: TRBJ2-5
clone size: .
V gene: TRBV28
D gene: TRBD1
CDR3 protein: CASSSPGQGTETQYF
CDR3 DNA: TGTGCCAGCAGTTCCCCGGGACAGGGAACGGAGACCCAGTACTTC

CDR3 length: 11
J gene: TRBJ1-2
clone size: .
V gene: TRBV9
D gene: .
CDR3 protein: CASSVGNGYTF
CDR3 DNA: TGTGCCAGCAGCGTAGGAAATGGCTACACCTTC

CDR3 length: 14
J gene: TRBJ1-6
clone size: .
V gene: TRBV20-1
D gene: TRBD1
CDR3 protein: CSAKIGQARSPLHF
CDR3 DNA: TGCAGTGCGAAGATAGGACAGGCCCGGTCACCCCTCCACTTT

CDR3 length: 13
J gene: TRBJ1-2
clone size: .
V gene: TRBV7-9
D gene: .
CDR3 protein: CASSLWGGHGYTF
CDR3 DNA: TGTGCCAGCAGCTTATGGGGAGGGCATGGCTACACCTTC

CDR3 length: 14
J gene: TRBJ1-2
clone size: once
V gene: TRBV15
D gene: .
CDR3 protein: CATSRDRTDYGYTF
CDR3 DNA: TGTGCCACCAGCAGAGATCGCACAGACTATGGCTACACCTTC

CDR3 length: 12
J gene: TRBJ2-7
clone size: .
V gene: TRBV7-9
D gene: .
CDR3 protein: CASSYQGYEQYF
CDR3 DNA: TGTGCCAGCAGCTACCAGGGGTACGAGCAGTACTTC

CDR3 length: 14
J gene: TRBJ2-5
clone size: .
V gene: TRBV5-1
D gene: TRBD2
CDR3 protein: CASSREGLGETQYF
CDR3 DNA: TGCGCCAGCAGCCGGGAGGGCTTAGGGGAGACCCAGTACTTC

CDR3 length: 15
J gene: TRBJ2-7
clone size: .
V gene: TRBV5-6
D gene: TRBD1
CDR3 protein: CASSSFQGALEEQYF
CDR3 DNA: TGTGCCAGCAGTTCTTTTCAGGGGGCGCTTGAAGAGCAGTACTTC

CDR3 length: 15
J gene: TRBJ2-6
clone size: .
V gene: TRBV7-3
D gene: TRBD1
CDR3 protein: CASSNTGAGANVLTF
CDR3 DNA: TGTGCCAGCAGCAACACAGGGGCCGGGGCCAACGTCCTGACTTTC

CDR3 length: 13
J gene: TRBJ1-2
clone size: .
V gene: TRBV5-1
D gene: TRBD1
CDR3 protein: CASSRQGGHGYTF
CDR3 DNA: TGCGCCAGCAGCCGACAGGGGGGCCACGGCTACACCTTC

CDR3 length: 12
J gene: TRBJ1-2
clone size: .
V gene: TRBV3-1
D gene: .
CDR3 protein: CASSQDVGGYTF
CDR3 DNA: TGTGCCAGCAGCCAAGACGTGGGTGGCTACACCTTC

CDR3 length: 16
J gene: TRBJ2-1
clone size: once
V gene: TRBV6-6
D gene: .
CDR3 protein: CASRGLKGASYNEQFF
CDR3 DNA: TGTGCCAGCAGGGGGCTGAAAGGGGCGTCCTACAATGAGCAGTTCTTC

CDR3 length: 15
J gene: TRBJ2-3
clone size: .
V gene: TRBV11-2
D gene: .
CDR3 protein: CASRRLRLITDTQYF
CDR3 DNA: TGTGCCAGCAGGCGATTACGACTAATTACAGATACGCAGTATTTT